The 26 T cell receptor beta chains reported below all come from one sample, sequenced in a study of blood T cell repertoires in COVID-19. This table comes from immunoSEQ multiplex PCR, and its TCRdb copy is limited to in-frame clones, with some not included. This sample has hundreds of thousands of clones, with roughly 90% found just once. The sample comprised peripheral blood. The receptors were gathered from a man between 35 and 55 years old with acute or convalescent COVID-19.

With regard to this clone: Distinct nucleotide sequences in the sample also encode this CDR3. The CDR3 coding sequence is TGTGCCAGCAGCCAAGTTCGCGGCGGCGAGCAGTACTTC. It translates to CASSQVRGGEQYF. This rearrangement joins TRBV3-1 (or the pseudogene TRBV3-2) to TRBJ2-7; unclear D gene. V lost 1 base, J lost 6 bases, and 10 bases lay in between. The CDR3 is made up of 13 amino acids. Germline CDR1 and CDR2: LGHDT and YNNKEL (reference sequence).

V gene TRBV6-4 combines with J gene TRBJ1-2; D is unresolved. Germline V CDR1 and CDR2: MRHNA, SNTAGT. The CDR3 runs 16 residues. V lost 1 base to trimming and J lost 2 bases, with 14 bases between them. CDR3 sequence: CASSDYYGGRNYGYTF. The CDR3 DNA reads TGTGCCAGCAGTGACTATTATGGCGGGAGGAACTATGGCTACACCTTC.

The V and J genes are TRBV3-1 (or the pseudogene TRBV3-2) and TRBJ2-3, with 7 bases fitting TRBD2. V shed 4 bases and J 1 base; nucleotides not matched to a gene: 8. The CDR3 loop spans 16 amino acids. Germline loops: CDR1 LGHDT, CDR2 YNNKEL (reference sequence). This CDR3 is CASSRKGGSGTDTQYF. The CDR3 DNA sequence: TGTGCCAGCAGCCGGAAGGGAGGGTCCGGCACAGATACGCAGTATTTT.

This clone was seen only once. The chain couples TRBV7-9 to TRBJ2-3, with TRBD2 identical over 13 bases. After removal of 5 bases from V and 4 bases from J, the junction contained 6 bases not matched to a gene. CDR3 length: 16 amino acids. CDR1 is SEHNR and CDR2 is FQNEAQ in the germline V gene (reference sequence). CDR3 sequence: CASSPGTSGVPDTQYF. CDR3 bases: TGTGCCAGCAGCCCCGGGACTAGCGGGGTACCAGATACGCAGTATTTT.

V gene TRBV6-1 combines with J gene TRBJ1-1, with 8 nucleotides matching TRBD1. The CDR3 spans 15 residues. Unmatched junction bases numbered 7, after V lost 3 bases and J lost 4 bases. CDR1 is MNHNS, CDR2 SASEGT, per germline. For the CDR3, the DNA is TGTGCCAGCAGTGAGAGGACAGGGAGGATCACTGAAGCTTTCTTT. Translating gives CASSERTGRITEAFF.

This rearrangement joins TRBV27 to TRBJ2-7; TRBD2 might be the D (6 bases). The CDR3 is 14 residues long. The V and J ends lost 4 bases and 2 bases respectively, with 12 bases between them. Germline-derived CDR1 and CDR2 are MNHEY and SMNVEV (reference sequence). The CDR3, as DNA: TGTGCCAGCAGTTGGGCTGGGGGGACCTACGAGCAGTACTTC. This translates into CASSWAGGTYEQYF.

About this clone: A read error may produce the germline difference seen at one junction end. J is TRBJ2-1 and V is TRBV2; perhaps TRBD2 as D (5 bases). CDR1 is SNHLY, CDR2 FYNNEI, per germline. This CDR3 contains 13 residues. CDR3 amino acids: CASSEGSYNEQFF. CDR3 coding DNA: TGTGCCAGCAGCGAAGGGAGTTACAATGAGCAGTTCTTC.

The V call is TRBV6-4, the J call TRBJ1-1; possible D gene TRBD1, 5 bases. The CDR3 sequence is 14 residues long. Germline CDR1 is MRHNA and CDR2 is SNTAGT. Trimming shortened V by 5 bases and J by 4 bases, and 14 bases separated the two germline ends. CDR3 sequence: CASSLQAVGTEAFF. For the CDR3, the DNA is TGTGCCAGCAGTTTACAGGCGGTCGGCACTGAAGCTTTCTTT.

The chain recombines TRBV18 with TRBJ1-5; D might be TRBD1 (6 bases). The CDR3 is made up of 15 amino acids. From germline, CDR1 is KGHSH and CDR2 LQKENI. The V and J ends lost 6 bases and 2 bases respectively, with 14 bases between them. The chain's CDR3 is CASSPGAGGNQPQHF. CDR3 DNA sequence: TGTGCCAGCTCCCCAGGGGCGGGGGGCAATCAGCCCCAGCATTTT.

This clone was counted once. V gene TRBV7-9 combines with J gene TRBJ2-5, with TRBD2 as a possible D gene (6 bases). Trimming took 4 bases from V and 4 from J, leaving 13 bases between them. This CDR3 is 14 amino acids long. Germline assignment: CDR1 SEHNR and CDR2 FQNEAQ (reference sequence). Here the CDR3 reads CASSSEDYSETQYF. CDR3 DNA: TGTGCCAGCAGCTCCGAGGACTACTCAGAGACCCAGTACTTC.

The chain uses TRBV12-1 and TRBJ2-7; the DNA was not used to check the table's D call, TRBD1. TRBV12-1 represents a pseudogene. The CDR3 is 14 amino acids. The CDR3 sequence: CASSLTGTVTEQYF. CDR3 coding DNA: TGTGCCAGCAGCTTAACCGGGACAGTAACCGAGCAGTACTTC.

The chain joins TRBV10-3 to TRBJ2-5, with D possibly TRBD1 on 6 matching bases. Trimming cost V 3 bases and J 2 bases, with 10 bases left between them. The CDR3 consists of 14 residues. The germline V gene encodes CDR1 ENHRY and CDR2 SYGVKD. In nucleotides, the CDR3 is TGTGCCATCAGTGAAAGGGGGTTACAAGAGACCCAGTACTTC. Translated: CAISERGLQETQYF.

The chain uses TRBV2 and TRBJ1-2, with D possibly being TRBD1 (5 bases). Trimming shortened V by 8 bases and J by 6 bases, and 19 bases separated the two germline ends. Per germline, CDR1 SNHLY and CDR2 FYNNEI. This CDR3 is built from 14 residues. The CDR3, as DNA: TGTGCCAGCGGGATGACAGCCCGATGGGATGGCTACACCTTC. This gives the protein CASGMTARWDGYTF.

The chain carries TRBV7-9 and TRBJ1-6, with TRBD1 identical over 9 bases. This CDR3 is built from 15 residues. Germline CDR1 is SEHNR and CDR2 is FQNEAQ (reference sequence). Trimming removed 1 base from V and 7 bases from J; junction bases left unmatched: 2. Here the CDR3 DNA reads TGTGCCAGCAGCTTAGGGGACAGGGTCAATTCACCCCTCCACTTT. Protein: CASSLGDRVNSPLHF.

The chain combines TRBV5-1 with TRBJ1-1, with TRBD1 matching 8 bases. The CDR3 has 13 residues. V lost 6 bases and J lost 0; bases outside the gene matches: 1. Germline V CDR1 and CDR2: SGHRS, YFSETQ. CDR3 protein: CASMDRVNTEAFF. The CDR3 bases are TGCGCCAGCATGGACAGGGTGAACACTGAAGCTTTCTTT.

The chain couples TRBV7-9 to TRBJ2-5; 7 nucleotides match TRBD1. Germline V gene data show CDR1 as SEHNR and CDR2 as FQNEAQ (reference sequence). V shed 4 bases, J shed 5 bases, and the junction held 4 bases outside the gene matches. The CDR3 extends over 13 amino acids. DNA for the CDR3: TGTGCCAGCAGCTCGACAGGGTTGGAGACCCAGTACTTC. Its protein product is CASSSTGLETQYF.

The chain has TRBV12-3 or TRBV12-4 and TRBJ2-1, with D hard to call. CDR3 size: 11 residues. V was clipped by 7 bases and J by 4 bases, with 5 bases between them. CDR3 residues: CASTNYNEQFF. In DNA form, the CDR3 reads TGTGCCAGCACCAATTACAATGAGCAGTTCTTC.

The chain links TRBV5-1 to TRBJ1-3, with no clear D. CDR3 length: 15 residues. V dropped 0 bases and J dropped 0 bases, with 7 bases sitting between them. From germline, CDR1 is SGHRS and CDR2 YFSETQ. CDR3 DNA sequence: TGCGCCAGCAGCTTGGGACGGGGCTCTGGAAACACCATATATTTT. Residues: CASSLGRGSGNTIYF.

About this clone itself: Other DNA variants within this sample encode the same CDR3. This chain connects TRBV5-4 to TRBJ2-3, with 11 bases fitting TRBD2. Germline V CDR1 and CDR2: SGHNT, YYREEE (reference sequence). The CDR3 is 16 residues long. Unmatched junction bases numbered 4, after V lost 4 bases and J lost 0 bases. CDR3 protein: CASSPRLAGSTDTQYF. The CDR3, as DNA: TGTGCCAGCAGCCCAAGACTAGCGGGGAGCACAGATACGCAGTATTTT.

The gene calls are TRBV12-5 and TRBJ1-1; tentatively, D is TRBD1 (5 bases). The CDR3 runs 16 residues. Looked up from germline, CDR1 is LGHNT and CDR2 is FRNRAP. Between the trimmed V and J ends, which lost 0 bases and 1 base, there was a span of 12 bases. The CDR3 spells CASGLVLGRGNTEAFF. CDR3 nucleotides: TGTGCTAGTGGTTTGGTCCTGGGGCGCGGGAACACTGAAGCTTTCTTT. Looking up the rest from reference TRBV12-5 and TRBJ1-1 gives the full variable domain: DARVTQTPRHKVTEMGQEVTMRCQPILGHNTVFWYRQTMMQGLELLAYFRNRAPLDDSGMPKDRFSAEMPDATLATLKIQPSEPRDSAVYFCASGLVLGRGNTEAFFGQGTRLTVV.

The J gene is TRBJ2-7, the V gene TRBV4-1, with a tentative D call TRBD1 (6 bases). CDR3 length: 17 amino acids. Germline-derived CDR1 and CDR2 are MGHRA and YSYEKL. Trimming took off 4 bases at V and 2 bases at J, with 21 bases between the two ends. The chain's CDR3 is CASSPSLPRTATYEQYF. The DNA of the CDR3 is TGCGCCAGCAGCCCCTCCCTGCCCAGGACAGCTACCTACGAGCAGTACTTC.

J is TRBJ2-3 and V is TRBV18, with TRBD1 matching over 10 bases. Unmatched junction bases numbered 9, after V lost 3 bases and J lost 6 bases. The CDR3 totals 16 residues. From germline, CDR1 is KGHSH and CDR2 LQKENI. The DNA for the CDR3 is TGTGCCAGCTCACCTTTGGGACAGGGGTTAATGGATACGCAGTATTTT. It codes for CASSPLGQGLMDTQYF.

This rearrangement joins TRBV4-1 to TRBJ1-2; 8 bases are shared with TRBD1. This CDR3 region has 15 residues. Germline V gene data show CDR1 as MGHRA and CDR2 as YSYEKL. The ends lost 4 bases at V and 0 bases at J; junction bases unmatched: 4. The CDR3: CASSRDRGANYGYTF. The CDR3 DNA sequence: TGCGCCAGCAGCCGTGACAGGGGAGCTAACTATGGCTACACCTTC.

The V call is TRBV10-1, the J call TRBJ1-2, with a weak D call TRBD1 (6 bases). V was trimmed by 2 bases and J by 6 bases, leaving 13 bases between them. Germline lookup yields CDR1 WNHNN and CDR2 SYGVQD (reference sequence). The CDR3 runs to 14 residues. The CDR3 bases are TGCGCCAGCAGTGAGCTCACAGGGCCGCATGGCTACACCTTC. Residues: CASSELTGPHGYTF.

The chain joins TRBV4-2 to TRBJ2-3; 12 nucleotides match TRBD2. The CDR3 totals 16 residues. Trimming at V came to 4 bases and at J to 5 bases, leaving 7 bases not matched to a gene. CDR1 is LGHNA, CDR2 YNFKEQ, per germline. For the CDR3, the DNA is TGTGCCAGCAGCCCAAGACTAGCGGGAGAGGTAGATACGCAGTATTTT. Protein product: CASSPRLAGEVDTQYF.

The chain employs TRBV27 and TRBJ1-2; D call uncertain. The germline V and J ends were trimmed by 0 bases and 2 bases, with 7 bases remaining between them. Germline CDR1 MNHEY, CDR2 SMNVEV (reference sequence). This CDR3 is built from 14 residues. CDR3 region: CASSLSSGNYGYTF. CDR3 nucleotide sequence: TGTGCCAGCAGTTTATCTTCCGGGAACTATGGCTACACCTTC.